These 21 T cell receptor beta chains were all obtained from the same sample, sequenced in a study of Tregs in tolerant kidney transplant recipients. Sequencing was performed with immunoSEQ multiplex PCR; in TCRdb, only in-frame clones are kept and a portion is missing. Its listing shows approximately 2,600 clones. Recipients received nonmyeloablative bone marrow transplants from related graft donors, with transient mixed chimerism. The sample in question was CD8+ T cells from blood (PBMCs), obtained 6 months after the transplant. Receptors originate from a human patient who received a combined kidney and bone marrow transplant. Some of these T cells may belong to the graft donor.

As concerns this clone: The read ends 3 residues before the CDR3 terminus; that terminus is restored from the germline J gene. The rearrangement joins TRBV11-2 to TRBJ2-7, with a weak D call TRBD1 (6 bases). Per germline, CDR1 SGHAT and CDR2 FQNNGV. This CDR3 has 12 residues. Trimming took 4 bases from V and 6 from J, leaving 10 bases between them. Partial CDR3 DNA: TGTGCCAGCAGCTCCGGGACACCCGAG. This encodes CASSSGTPE. The CDR3, in full, reads CASSSGTPEQYF.

This clone is labeled medium-sized based on frequency. The CDR3 goes on 3 residues after the read ends, and that part is filled in from the germline J gene. This rearrangement joins TRBV7-3 to TRBJ1-1; 7 bases map to TRBD1. The length of the CDR3 is 13 residues. Germline V gene data show CDR1 as SGHTA and CDR2 as FQGTGA. CDR3 sequence reads: CASSLGSRGEAFF. Partial CDR3 DNA: TGTGCCAGCAGCTTAGGGAGCAGGGGGGAA.

To note about this clone: The sequenced fragment ends 3 residues before the CDR3 boundary, so the rest is inferred from the germline J gene. The rearrangement uses TRBV7-6 and TRBJ1-1; 8 bases are a match to TRBD1. CDR3 length: 15 amino acids. CDR1 and CDR2 from the germline V gene are SGHVS and FNYEAQ. V shed 5 bases and J 4 bases; nucleotides not matched to a gene: 9. Partial CDR3 DNA: TGTGCCAGCAGCGACGGAGGACAGGGTCTCACTGAA. Protein: CASSDGGQGLTE. The entire CDR3 reads CASSDGGQGLTEAFF.

Comments on this clone: The CDR3 end lies 3 residues beyond the end of the read and is filled in from the germline J gene. The V gene is TRBV30, the J gene TRBJ2-5, with D hard to call. This CDR3 is 10 amino acids long. The V gene lost 4 bases and the J gene lost 4 bases, with 4 bases spanning the gap. CDR1 and CDR2 from the germline V gene are GTSNPN and SVGIG (reference sequence). The part of the CDR3 DNA that was read is TGTGCCTGGAAGGGAGAGACC. Protein: CAWKGET. The full CDR3 protein is CAWKGETQYF.

Points on this clone: The missing CDR3 end, 3 residues past where the read stops, is filled in from the germline J gene. The rearrangement joins TRBV11-2 to TRBJ1-1; D unclear. The CDR3 spans 14 residues. The germline V gene has CDR1 SGHAT and CDR2 FQNNGV. The CDR3 is CASSGTGKRGGAFF. The CDR3 bases that were read are TGTGCCAGCAGCGGAACGGGGAAGCGAGGAGGA.

As concerns this clone: The read gets to within 3 residues of the CDR3 end, and the germline J gene fills in the rest. V usage is TRBV29-1 and J usage is TRBJ1-2; 8 bases match TRBD1. The CDR3 length is 12 residues. The germline CDR1 and CDR2 sequences are SQVTM and ANQGSEA. CDR3 DNA (partial): TGCAGCGTTGATGCGACAGGGGACGGC. This codes for CSVDATGDG. The complete CDR3 protein is CSVDATGDGYTF.

Points on this clone: Coverage ceases 3 residues before the CDR3 finishes, and the germline J gene fills in the end. V usage is TRBV2 and J usage is TRBJ1-1; D unresolved. CDR1 is SNHLY, CDR2 FYNNEI, per germline. V gave up 7 bases and J gave up 4 bases, with 10 bases separating them. CDR3 length: 12 amino acids. CDR3 loop: CASTPRGTEAFF. The CDR3 DNA, read in part, is TGTGCCAGCACCCCCCGAGGCACTGAA.

With regard to this clone: The DNA ends 3 residues before the CDR3 does, and the rest of the CDR3 is filled in from the germline J gene. The J gene is TRBJ2-7, the V gene TRBV19; the D gene is possibly TRBD2 (6 bases). V lost 5 bases and J lost 6, with 8 bases in between. CDR3 length equals 11 residues. Germline V gene sequence: CDR1 LNHDA, CDR2 SQIVND (reference sequence). The CDR3 region is CASSPGLEQYF. The DNA read from the CDR3 is TGTGCCAGTAGTCCGGGACTCGAG.

This clone counts as medium-sized by frequency. Coverage ceases 3 residues before the CDR3 finishes, and the germline J gene fills in the end. The rearrangement uses TRBV7-8 and TRBJ2-5, with 7 bases lining up with TRBD1. This CDR3 has 15 residues. V trimming: 5 bases; J trimming: 2 bases; junction bases outside the gene matches: 8. Germline assignment: CDR1 SGHVS and CDR2 FQNEAQ. The CDR3 loop reads CASSGATGAQETQYF. CDR3 DNA, as far as it was read: TGTGCCAGCAGCGGTGCTACAGGGGCACAAGAGACC.

In the case of this clone: From the germline J gene comes the end of the CDR3, since the read stops 3 residues before it. The chain couples TRBV5-1 to TRBJ2-7, with 9 bases lining up with TRBD1. V shed 4 bases, J shed 3 bases, and the junction held 8 bases outside the gene matches. CDR1 and CDR2 from the germline V gene are SGHRS and YFSETQ. The CDR3 runs to 15 residues. CDR3 sequence reads: CASSLRTGEYYEQYF. Partial CDR3 DNA: TGCGCCAGCAGCCTAAGGACAGGGGAGTACTACGAG.

A note on this clone: The read stops 3 residues short of the end of the CDR3; the missing end is completed from the germline J gene. This chain connects TRBV28 to TRBJ2-7, with 9 positions matching TRBD2. Germline CDR1 is MDHEN and CDR2 is SYDVKM. This CDR3 spans 17 amino acids. V was clipped by 4 bases and J by 3 bases; unmatched bases: 13. The CDR3 DNA, read in part, is TGTGCCAGCAGTTCCCCGGAGGGCCTAGCGGGGTACTACGAG. Translation gives CASSSPEGLAGYYE. The CDR3 in full is CASSSPEGLAGYYEQYF. The full variable domain, in which reference TRBV28 and TRBJ2-7 provide the parts outside the CDR3, is DVKVTQSSRYLVKRTGEKVFLECVQDMDHENMFWYRQDPGLGLRLIYFSYDVKMKEKGDIPEGYSVSREKKERFSLILESASTNQTSMYLCASSSPEGLAGYYEQYFGPGTRLTVT.

Concerning this clone itself: The missing CDR3 end, 3 residues past where the read stops, is filled in from the germline J gene. The rearrangement uses TRBV7-6 and TRBJ2-7, with TRBD1 matching over 9 bases. CDR3 length: 14 amino acids. Germline V gives CDR1 SGHVS, CDR2 FNYEAQ. V shed 5 bases, J shed 3 bases, and the junction held 5 bases outside the gene matches. CDR3 bases read: TGTGCCAGCAGCCCGGGGACAGGGAACTACGAG. Its translation: CASSPGTGNYE. The whole CDR3 protein reads CASSPGTGNYEQYF.

In regard to this clone: The read comes to an end 3 residues before the CDR3 does, leaving the germline J gene to fill in the end. The chain has TRBV19 and TRBJ2-5, with 9 bases identical to TRBD2. The V gene's germline CDR1 is LNHDA and CDR2 SQIVND (reference sequence). V shed 3 bases and J 5 bases; nucleotides not matched to a gene: 10. CDR3 length: 16 residues. The CDR3 spells CASSIFGGRAGETQYF. The CDR3 bases that were read are TGTGCCAGTAGTATTTTCGGCGGGAGGGCCGGTGAGACC.

As regards this clone: The DNA ends 3 residues before the CDR3 does, and the rest of the CDR3 is filled in from the germline J gene. The V gene is TRBV29-1, the J gene TRBJ1-4; TRBD1 matches 12 bases. This CDR3 has 14 amino acids. CDR1 and CDR2 from the germline V gene are SQVTM and ANQGSEA. The V and J ends lost 4 bases and 10 bases, in that order; junction bases with no gene match: 7. CDR3 DNA, as far as it was read: TGCAGCGTTGCATCCGGGACAGGGGGCGGAAAA. This gives the protein CSVASGTGGGK. The entire CDR3 reads CSVASGTGGGKLFF. Drawing the rest from reference TRBV29-1 and TRBJ1-4, the complete variable domain is SAVISQKPSRDICQRGTSLTIQCQVDSQVTMMFWYRQQPGQSLTLIATANQGSEATYESGFVIDKFPISRPNLTFSTLTVSNMSPEDSSIYLCSVASGTGGGKLFFGSGTQLSVL.

Concerning this clone itself: The read stops 3 residues short of the end of the CDR3; the missing end is completed from the germline J gene. The chain carries TRBV10-1 and TRBJ2-3, with D perhaps matching TRBD2 (6 bases). The ends were cut back, 0 bases at V and 4 bases at J, with 8 bases in the middle. CDR1 is WNHNN, CDR2 SYGVQD, per germline (reference sequence). The CDR3 runs 14 residues. CDR3 amino acids: CASSESGLADTQYF. CDR3 DNA, as far as it was read: TGCGCCAGCAGTGAGTCGGGACTCGCAGATACG.

By frequency, this clone registers large (0.1 to 1%). Coverage ceases 3 residues before the CDR3 finishes, and the germline J gene fills in the end. V usage is TRBV19 and J usage is TRBJ1-6, with 9 bases fitting TRBD1. V was clipped by 8 bases and J by 9 bases; unmatched bases: 5. The CDR3 loop spans 13 amino acids. Germline loops: CDR1 LNHDA, CDR2 SQIVND (reference sequence). CDR3 DNA (partial): TGTGCCAGTGATACAGGGGGCTTTTCACCC. Its translation is CASDTGGFSP. The whole CDR3 reads CASDTGGFSPLHF.

As to this clone: The read ends 3 residues early relative to the CDR3; the germline J gene fills the gap. The chain combines TRBV7-6 with TRBJ2-3, with 11 bases lining up with TRBD2. Germline CDR1 is SGHVS and CDR2 is FNYEAQ. Unmatched junction bases numbered 5, after V lost 6 bases and J lost 0 bases. The CDR3 is made up of 16 amino acids. CDR3 loop: CASRQTSGGSTDTQYF. Incomplete CDR3 DNA: TGTGCCAGCAGGCAAACTAGCGGGGGTAGCACAGATACG.

Remarks on this clone: The CDR3 extends 3 residues past the end of the read, so its final part is completed from the germline J gene. V usage is TRBV29-1 and J usage is TRBJ2-3; 9 positions agree with TRBD1. J was trimmed by 2 bases and V by 4 bases; bases with no gene match: 4. CDR1 is SQVTM, CDR2 ANQGSEA, per germline. The CDR3 covers 14 residues. CDR3 DNA, as far as it was read: TGCAGCGTTGTGGGGACAGGGCTCACAGATACG. Amino acids: CSVVGTGLTDT. The full CDR3 reads CSVVGTGLTDTQYF.

Its frequency marks this clone as medium-sized (0.01 to 0.1%). The read ends 3 residues before the CDR3 terminus; that terminus is restored from the germline J gene. The chain recombines TRBV29-1 with TRBJ1-2; 10 nucleotides match TRBD1. The ends lost 4 bases at V and 6 bases at J; junction bases unmatched: 5. This CDR3 has 13 residues. Germline CDR1 SQVTM, CDR2 ANQGSEA. CDR3: CSVVGTGENGYTF. CDR3 bases read: TGCAGCGTTGTCGGGACAGGGGAAAATGGC.

On this clone itself: The DNA ends 3 residues before the CDR3 does, and the rest of the CDR3 is filled in from the germline J gene. The V gene is TRBV20-1, the J gene TRBJ2-1; TRBD1 matches at 12 bases. The CDR3 covers 13 residues. V dropped 6 bases and J dropped 9; count of bases not matched to a gene: 6. Per the germline V gene, CDR1 is DFQATT and CDR2 is SNEGSKA (reference sequence). CDR3 sequence reads: CSAPGQGASEQFF. CDR3 DNA, as far as it was read: TGCAGTGCCCCGGGACAGGGGGCGAGTGAG.

Regarding this clone: The read stops 3 residues short of the end of the CDR3; the missing end is completed from the germline J gene. The rearrangement joins TRBV7-8 to TRBJ2-7, with 7 bases that match TRBD1. CDR3 size: 14 residues. V shed 5 bases, J shed 4 bases, and the junction held 8 bases outside the gene matches. Germline values: CDR1 SGHVS, CDR2 FQNEAQ. The covered CDR3 bases are TGTGCCAGCAGCCTCAGGGGGAGAGCATACGAG. Translating it yields CASSLRGRAYE. The full-length CDR3 reads as CASSLRGRAYEQYF.